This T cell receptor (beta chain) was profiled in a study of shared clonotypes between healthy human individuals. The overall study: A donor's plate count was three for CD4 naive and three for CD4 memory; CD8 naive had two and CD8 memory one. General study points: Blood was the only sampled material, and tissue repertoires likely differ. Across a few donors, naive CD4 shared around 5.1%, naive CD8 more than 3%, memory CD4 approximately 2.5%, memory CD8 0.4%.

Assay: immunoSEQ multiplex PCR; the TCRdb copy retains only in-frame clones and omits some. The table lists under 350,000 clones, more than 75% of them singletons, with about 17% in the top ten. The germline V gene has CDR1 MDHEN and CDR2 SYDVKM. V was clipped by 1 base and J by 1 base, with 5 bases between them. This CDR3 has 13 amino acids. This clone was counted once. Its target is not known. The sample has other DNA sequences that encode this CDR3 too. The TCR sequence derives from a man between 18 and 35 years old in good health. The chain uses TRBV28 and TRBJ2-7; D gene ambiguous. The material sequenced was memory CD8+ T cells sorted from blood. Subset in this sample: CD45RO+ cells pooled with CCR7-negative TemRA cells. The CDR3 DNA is TGTGCCAGCAGTTTATACGGATCCTACGAGCAGTACTTC. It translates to CASSLYGSYEQYF.